This section outlines one TCR beta chain sequence together with its context. Its antigen target is currently unknown. Qualities for individual bases were not recorded, and no much larger clone is one base off. V is pruned by 3 bases and J by 1 base, leaving 7 bases of the junction without a gene match. The germline V gene yields MNHNS for CDR1 and SASEGT for CDR2. From the cysteine up to the phenylalanine, the CDR3 has a length of 16 residues. The kept DNA is CDR3 alone, 48 bases in frame from the first base. This sample is drawn from a study of blood T cell repertoires in COVID-19 (dated by TCRdb to 2019 to 2021). About the full investigation: The collaborator samples originated in the United States, Italy and Spain and spanned the acute and convalescent phases of COVID-19. The material from the prospective study consisted of cDNA or gDNA derived from T cells, B-cell-depleted T cells, or PBMCs. The dataset comprised deeply sampled blood TCRbeta repertoires from subjects exposed to, actively infected with, or recovered from COVID-19. The repertoires were made available in a free public database intended to serve as a resource for research on the immune response to SARS-CoV-2. Samples came from the ongoing ImmuneRACE study (first 160 participants) plus 1,254 subjects from 6 global collaborators. A de-identified subject ID, COVID-19 status, age in years and sex were almost always included in the sample metadata. HLA class I and class II types, where available, came from metadata supplied by the sample provider rather than from assay-based typing. Overall results and qualifications from the work: The amount of clinical and demographic metadata varied by source and participant and was provided uncurated.

TCRbeta CDR3 regions were amplified from genomic DNA by means of the immunoSEQ Assay, a bias-controlled multiplex PCR. Under the source paper's analysis protocol: Nucleated cell counts per sample were estimated from amplification of reference gene primers within the assay. Sequence reads were collapsed and filtered to measure the absolute abundance of every unique TCRbeta CDR3 rearrangement. For each sample, productive Simpson clonality was calculated as the square root of Simpson's diversity index over productive rearrangements. TCRdb mirrors the immuneACCESS table, restricted to in-frame sequences. Some clones are absent from its copies; in checked studies, under half trace to an unresolved V gene, and the reason for the others is unknown. From that table come the V and J calls and clone size; the DNA was used to work out D and trimming. In this sample the table shows over 45,000 clones, over 80% of which occur a single time. The ten biggest clones cover 6% to 7.5% of the sample.

Collaborating institutions collected whole blood in K2EDTA tubes following their own protocols. For TCRbeta analysis, collaborator samples were shipped as frozen whole blood, as isolated PBMCs, or as DNA extracted from either sample type. The sequencing input was peripheral blood. This receptor chain uses TRBV6-1 and TRBJ2-3; TRBD2 matches 7 bases in the middle. This receptor was taken from a man in his 60s with active COVID-19. The DNA sequence is TGTGCCAGCAGTGATAGGGAGGGGCGAGGCACAGATACGCAGTATTTT. It translates as CASSDREGRGTDTQYF.